The clone carrying this TCR beta chain was counted between two and nine times. Its antigen is as yet unknown. This sample was included in a study of post-analysis software for immune sequencing data. Study context: The patients showed relapsing-remitting, secondary progressive and progressive-relapsing multiple sclerosis courses. Study findings and constraints: Roughly five TRBV segments appeared more often in patients than in controls, and TRBV5-6, TRBV5-1 and TRBV20-1 were among these. By F measure, samples from a shared preparation batch strongly co-clustered.

TCR beta cDNA libraries had unique molecular identifiers. A population of roughly 0.85 to 10 million T cells gave rise to 400,000 to 550,000 cDNA molecules. TCRdb redid the calling of the PCR reads with MiXCR, one entry per CDR3 protein. The sample includes about 820,000 distinct CDR3 sequences, approximately 53% of them seen just once. Trimming cost V 4 bases and J 6 bases, with 13 bases left between them. CDR1 is ENHRY, CDR2 SYGVKD, per germline. The CDR3 consists of 14 residues. This chain links TRBV10-3 with TRBJ2-1; a weak D match, TRBD2 (6 bases). The sequencing sample was made of blood. The clonotype was recovered from a girl aged 5 to 17 with multiple sclerosis. In DNA, the CDR3 is TGTGCCATCAGTGGGGTGGCGGGATTCAATGAGCAGTTCTTC. Its protein product is CAISGVAGFNEQFF.